The 5 T cell receptor beta chains listed next were all sequenced from one sample in a study of blood T cell repertoires in COVID-19. Using immunoSEQ multiplex PCR, the repertoire was profiled, and TCRdb retains in-frame clones only, with some absent. The sample has about 180,000 clones; under 85% are singletons. Sequences were obtained from peripheral blood. The receptors were sampled from a woman aged 65 to 85 with COVID-19, enrolled during active disease.

The gene calls are TRBV5-1 and TRBJ1-4; D is unclear. The CDR3 is made up of 15 amino acids. CDR1 is SGHRS and CDR2 is YFSETQ in the germline V gene. V dropped 3 bases and J dropped 6 bases, with 15 bases sitting between them. Here the CDR3 reads CASSSSGQQDEKLFF. The CDR3 bases are TGCGCCAGCAGCTCCTCTGGGCAGCAGGATGAAAAACTGTTTTTT.

V gene TRBV27 combines with J gene TRBJ2-7; 9 bases line up with TRBD2. The CDR3 is made up of 16 amino acids. Germline trimming cut 4 bases from V and 2 bases from J; bases unmatched to any gene: 9. CDR1 MNHEY and CDR2 SMNVEV come from the germline V gene (reference sequence). CDR3 loop: CASSYRGREGPYEQYF. As DNA, the CDR3 is TGTGCCAGCAGTTACCGGGGGCGGGAGGGCCCCTACGAGCAGTACTTC.

The chain employs TRBV6-2 or TRBV6-3 and TRBJ2-1; 7 bases are a match to TRBD2. The CDR3 runs to 16 residues. V trimming: 5 bases; J trimming: 2 bases; junction bases outside the gene matches: 9. The germline gives CDR1 MNHEY, CDR2 SVGEGT. In DNA form, the CDR3 reads TGTGCCAGCAGTACCAGGGTGGCGGGGGCCTACAATGAGCAGTTCTTC. Protein: CASSTRVAGAYNEQFF.

CDR3 in DNA: TGCGCCAGCAGCCAAGATTGGAGCAGGGTGGACCGGGAGCTGTTTTTT. This gives the protein CASSQDWSRVDRELFF. The chain links TRBV4-1 to TRBJ2-2; possibly TRBD1 for D (5 bases). CDR1 and CDR2 (germline): MGHRA, YSYEKL. The CDR3 covers 16 residues. The V gene lost 0 bases and the J gene lost 9 bases, with 17 bases spanning the gap.

The CDR3 is CASSLRLAGGLSDTQYF. CDR3 DNA: TGTGCCAGCAGCTTAAGACTAGCGGGAGGTTTATCAGATACGCAGTATTTT. The rearrangement joins TRBV7-2 to TRBJ2-3; 13 positions agree with TRBD2. With V trimmed by 2 bases and J by 4 bases, 6 bases remained unmatched. Germline-derived CDR1 and CDR2 are SGHTA and FQGNSA. The CDR3 is 17 amino acids.